What follows are 15 T cell receptor beta chains derived from one specimen sequenced in a study of cytomegalovirus exposure and HLA in healthy donors. PCR used 60 Vbeta primers and 13 Jbeta primers. Assay: immunoSEQ multiplex PCR; the TCRdb copy retains only in-frame clones and omits some. The repertoire consists of more than 95,000 clones, with around 81% occurring once and the leading ten covering 0.95% to 1.5%. Sequencing input: PBMCs. Source of these receptors: a female donor in good health and CMV-seronegative.

The chain uses TRBV13 and TRBJ1-2, with 9 positions matching TRBD1. CDR3 length: 16 amino acids. Germline V gene lookup returns CDR1 PRHDT and CDR2 FYEKMQ (reference sequence). With V trimmed by 4 bases and J by 6 bases, 12 bases remained unmatched. The CDR3 DNA reads TGTGCCAGCAGCTCTTATCTAAAACAGGGGGCACATGGCTACACCTTC. Its translation: CASSSYLKQGAHGYTF.

This clone was detected only a few times. The genes are TRBV2 and TRBJ1-2, with TRBD1 matching over 7 bases. The CDR3 contains 15 residues. The trim removed 6 bases at V and 7 bases at J, leaving 14 bases unmatched. Germline V gives CDR1 SNHLY, CDR2 FYNNEI. The CDR3 bases are TGTGCCAGCAGCCTGGGACAGCCCTTGCTCAGTGGCTACACCTTC. Protein sequence: CASSLGQPLLSGYTF.

The chain joins TRBV4-1 to TRBJ2-7; a possible D gene is TRBD2 (6 bases). This CDR3 region has 13 residues. Germline loops: CDR1 MGHRA, CDR2 YSYEKL. Trimming removed 5 bases from V and 1 base from J, with 9 bases in between. This CDR3 is CASSGAGSYEQYF. CDR3 sequence (DNA): TGCGCCAGCAGCGGGGCGGGATCCTACGAGCAGTACTTC.

Only a few counts were recorded for this clone. The rearrangement uses TRBV25-1 and TRBJ2-7; 8 bases are a match to TRBD1. The junction had 11 bases not matched to a gene; V was cut back by 6 bases and J by 4 bases. CDR3 length: 15 amino acids. Germline assignment: CDR1 MGHDK and CDR2 SYGVNS. The CDR3 coding sequence is TGTGCCAGCAGACAGGACGGACAGGGTTGGTACGAGCAGTACTTC. The encoded protein is CASRQDGQGWYEQYF.

V usage is TRBV5-8 and J usage is TRBJ2-7; D is ambiguous. The germline V gene encodes CDR1 SGHTS and CDR2 YDEGEE. There are 13 residues in the CDR3. V dropped 4 bases and J dropped 3 bases, with 11 bases sitting between them. CDR3 nucleotides: TGTGCCAGCAGCCTACACAGAGACTACGAGCAGTACTTC. Translated, it gives CASSLHRDYEQYF.

CDR3 residues: CASSALSRANGYTF. CDR3 in DNA: TGTGCCAGCAGTGCCCTCAGCAGGGCAAATGGCTACACCTTC. The rearrangement links TRBV6-1 to TRBJ1-2, with D tentatively TRBD1 (5 bases). Germline assignment: CDR1 MNHNS and CDR2 SASEGT. Trimming removed 4 bases from V and 6 bases from J, with 15 bases in between. The CDR3 has 14 amino acids.

The chain has TRBV6-1 and TRBJ2-2; 9 bases match TRBD1. The germline CDR1 and CDR2 sequences are MNHNS and SASEGT. V was clipped by 3 bases and J by 2 bases; unmatched bases: 4. This CDR3 is 16 amino acids long. The CDR3 DNA follows: TGTGCCAGCAGTGAGGGACAGGGTATTAACACCGGGGAGCTGTTTTTT. It is translated as CASSEGQGINTGELFF.

V and J are TRBV19 and TRBJ2-7; D perhaps matches TRBD2 (5 bases). Germline V gene data show CDR1 as LNHDA and CDR2 as SQIVND (reference sequence). Trimming shortened V by 3 bases and J by 2 bases, and 14 bases separated the two germline ends. CDR3 length: 15 amino acids. Written as DNA, the CDR3 is TGTGCCAGTAGTATCGGCTCGGGGTGGGCCTACGAGCAGTACTTC. As protein: CASSIGSGWAYEQYF.

The chain uses TRBV5-1 and TRBJ2-7, with 9 bases fitting TRBD1. The CDR3 consists of 19 residues. Germline V gene sequence: CDR1 SGHRS, CDR2 YFSETQ. V shed 1 base and J 3 bases; nucleotides not matched to a gene: 17. CDR3 region: CASSLRGQGILSGFYEQYF. The CDR3, as DNA: TGCGCCAGCAGCTTGAGGGGACAGGGTATACTATCGGGATTCTACGAGCAGTACTTC. Using reference TRBV5-1 and TRBJ2-7 for the parts outside the CDR3, the full variable domain is KAGVTQTPRYLIKTRGQQVTLSCSPISGHRSVSWYQQTPGQGLQFLFEYFSETQRNKGNFPGRFSGRQFSNSRSEMNVSTLELGDSALYLCASSLRGQGILSGFYEQYFGPGTRLTVT.

This clone was counted a single time. CDR3 in DNA: TGCGCCAGCAGCCCCGGACTAGCGGAACCTTCCTACAATGAGCAGTTCTTC. Residues: CASSPGLAEPSYNEQFF. The chain employs TRBV5-1 and TRBJ2-1; TRBD2 matches 10 bases. CDR3 length equals 17 residues. Germline V gene lookup returns CDR1 SGHRS and CDR2 YFSETQ. V dropped 4 bases and J dropped 1; count of bases not matched to a gene: 8.

The chain has TRBV7-9 and TRBJ1-2, with D possibly being TRBD1 (6 bases). The CDR3 length is 14 residues. The V gene lost 2 bases and the J gene lost 4 bases, with 11 bases spanning the gap. In germline, CDR1 is SEHNR, CDR2 FQNEAQ (reference sequence). In DNA, the CDR3 is TGTGCCAGCAGCTTACTAGGGGGTCCCTATGGCTACACCTTC. Amino acid sequence: CASSLLGGPYGYTF. Complete variable domain (other parts from reference TRBV7-9 and TRBJ1-2): DTGVSQNPRHKITKRGQNVTFRCDPISEHNRLYWYRQTLGQGPEFLTYFQNEAQLEKSRLLSDRFSAERPKGSFSTLEIQRTEQGDSAMYLCASSLLGGPYGYTFGSGTRLTVV.

V and J are TRBV9 and TRBJ2-2; the match to TRBD1 covers 12 bases. V was pared by 1 base and J by 5 bases, with 3 bases of the junction left unmatched. CDR3 size: 16 residues. From germline, CDR1 is SGDLS and CDR2 YYNGEE. The CDR3 DNA follows: TGTGCCAGCAGCGTAATGGGACAGGGGGCTACCGGGGAGCTGTTTTTT. It translates to CASSVMGQGATGELFF. Together with reference TRBV9 and TRBJ2-2, the CDR3 gives the full variable domain: DSGVTQTPKHLITATGQRVTLRCSPRSGDLSVYWYQQSLDQGLQFLIQYYNGEERAKGNILERFSAQQFPDLHSELNLSSLELGDSALYFCASSVMGQGATGELFFGEGSRLTVL.

The chain carries TRBV4-1 and TRBJ2-1; TRBD1 agrees at 8 bases. Germline V gene data show CDR1 as MGHRA and CDR2 as YSYEKL. V lost 1 base and J lost 12; bases outside the gene matches: 17. The CDR3 runs to 17 residues. The CDR3 DNA sequence: TGCGCCAGCAGCCAAGTTGTCGGGGGTCAGGGGGCTCAGGGGCAGTTCTTC. This translates into CASSQVVGGQGAQGQFF.

The chain has TRBV4-2 and TRBJ2-5; possibly TRBD2 for D (5 bases). There are 13 residues in the CDR3. Germline V gives CDR1 LGHNA, CDR2 YNFKEQ. V was cut by 1 base and J by 4 bases, with 7 bases left in between. The CDR3 loop reads CASSQVSGETQYF. DNA of the CDR3: TGTGCCAGCAGCCAAGTCAGCGGAGAGACCCAGTACTTC.

V and J are TRBV28 and TRBJ1-5; TRBD1 matches 7 bases. This CDR3 has 16 residues. V trimming: 5 bases; J trimming: 5 bases; junction bases outside the gene matches: 12. Looked up from germline, CDR1 is MDHEN and CDR2 is SYDVKM. Here the CDR3 reads CASSPWDRGSDQPQHF. CDR3 nucleotide sequence: TGTGCCAGCAGTCCTTGGGACAGAGGGTCAGATCAGCCCCAGCATTTT.